The following is a T cell receptor (beta chain) sequence with its context. The data derive from a study of blood T cell repertoires in COVID-19. Study in general: Samples of COVID-19 (acute and convalescent) were obtained from the United States, Italy and Spain.

Clones were sequenced by immunoSEQ multiplex PCR, and TCRdb holds only the in-frame ones, with some missing. The sample gives more than 400,000 clones, about nine tenths of which show up once; more than 0.55% is in the top ten. Germline CDR1 is MNHEY and CDR2 is SMNVEV (reference sequence). The length of the CDR3 is 14 residues. Trimming removed 3 bases from V and 4 bases from J, with 13 bases in between. The source material was PBMCs or T cells enriched from blood (not recorded which). The chain recombines TRBV27 with TRBJ2-7, with D possibly TRBD1 on 6 matching bases. The clonotype originates from a man between 18 and 35 years old who had recovered from COVID-19. Written as DNA, the CDR3 is TGTGCCAGCAGTTTGGTAATAGGGGGATACGAGCAGTACTTC. Translated, it gives CASSLVIGGYEQYF.